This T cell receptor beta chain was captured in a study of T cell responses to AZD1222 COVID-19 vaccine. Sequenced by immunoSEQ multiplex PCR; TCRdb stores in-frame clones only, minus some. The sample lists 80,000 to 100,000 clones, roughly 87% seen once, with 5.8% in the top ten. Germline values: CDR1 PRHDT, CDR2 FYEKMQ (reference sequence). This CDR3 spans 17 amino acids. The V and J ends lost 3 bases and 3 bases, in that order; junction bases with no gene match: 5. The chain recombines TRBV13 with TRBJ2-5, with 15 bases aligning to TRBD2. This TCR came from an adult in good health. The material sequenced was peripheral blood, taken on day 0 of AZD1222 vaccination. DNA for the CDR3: TGTGCCAGCAGCTTCCGGACTAGCGGGAGGGGCGAAGAGACCCAGTACTTC. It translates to CASSFRTSGRGEETQYF.